This TCR beta chain was documented in a study of blood T cell repertoires in COVID-19. At the level of the study: T cells, B-cell-depleted T cells, or PBMCs provided the cDNA or gDNA that served as material.

Under the authors' procedure: Amplifying reference gene primers gave estimates of nucleated cell counts. Assay used: immunoSEQ multiplex PCR; TCRdb lists only in-frame clones, some missing. The V and J calls and clone size were taken over from that table, and D and trimming were inferred from the DNA. This sample yields some 95,000 clones, of which about 90% are seen a single time; about 1.8% belongs to the top ten. Germline V gene data show CDR1 as SNHLY and CDR2 as FYNNEI. The CDR3 sequence is 14 residues long. V lost 8 bases, J lost 2 bases, and 5 bases stayed unmatched. This clone was counted between two and nine times.

The sample consisted of peripheral blood. This chain joins TRBV2 and TRBJ2-3; TRBD1 agrees at 9 bases. The sequence derives from a human donor with active COVID-19. The donor label of this sample is uncertain. Here the CDR3 reads CASRTGALTDTQYF. CDR3 DNA sequence: TGTGCCAGCCGGACAGGGGCACTCACAGATACGCAGTATTTT.